The subject of this entry is one TCR beta chain. The antigen it recognizes is unknown. Base quality data are lacking; no much larger clone is found one base away. This sample is drawn from a study of OX40 agonist ivuxolimab in advanced cancers. For the study in its entirety: Ivuxolimab was a fully human IgG2 agonistic monoclonal antibody targeting the costimulatory receptor OX40 (CD134). Intravenous ivuxolimab was administered to patients every 2 weeks at six dose levels: 0.01, 0.1, 0.3, 1.5, 3 and 10 mg/kg. Of the roughly 54 dose-escalation patients, hepatocellular carcinoma was present in about 20, melanoma in around 15, renal cell carcinoma in 9 and head and neck cancer in 9. The dose-escalation cohort was 82.7% male with a mean age of 60 years, ranging from about 23 to 85. Patients were allowed to have had prior anti-PD-1, anti-PD-L1 or anti-CTLA-4 therapy, and approximately 41% of the dose-escalation patients had previously received checkpoint inhibitors. Three dose-escalation patients achieved partial responses, one with hepatocellular carcinoma and two with cutaneous melanoma. Peripheral TCRbeta sequencing was intended to test whether TCR sequence diversity was altered and clonal T-cell expansion was caused by ivuxolimab. The monotherapy dose-escalation portion (N of about 49 patients) of the phase I ivuxolimab trial is reported in the paper.

In the germline V gene, CDR1 corresponds to SGHRS and CDR2 to YFSETQ. The CDR3 runs 15 residues from the cysteine to the phenylalanine. Solely the CDR3 DNA is kept, with 45 bases framed from the first base. V sheds 0 bases and J sheds 2 bases, leaving 11 bases between their ends. The full study reports these points: The antigen specificity of the peripheral T cells that underwent clonal expansion was not determined. After ivuxolimab, CD8+ T cells had more expanded clones than CD4+ T cells on average. Partial responders in the 0.1-3.0 mg/kg groups had among the lowest normalized peripheral clonal expansion, especially among CD8+ T cells. At doses from 0.1 to 3.0 mg/kg, clonal expansion was seen in both CD4+ and CD8+ blood T cells between baseline and week 6. Low levels of normalized T-cell clonal expansion were also seen in some patients who did not respond.

Patients with a history of autoimmune disease or receiving systemic immunosuppression were excluded from the trial. Peripheral blood for TCR sequencing was drawn from every dose cohort at baseline, at cycle 4 day 1 and at cycle 7 day 1. Samples were obtained from an open-label, multicenter, first-in-human phase I dose-escalation trial of ivuxolimab. Adults with locally advanced or metastatic melanoma, renal cell carcinoma, hepatocellular carcinoma or head and neck squamous cell carcinoma were enrolled in the trial. Before TCR sequencing, CD4+ T cells and CD8+ T cells were sorted from peripheral blood as separate populations. Genomic DNA was isolated from the sorted cells so that the TCRbeta CDR3 region could be sequenced. The immunoSEQ Assay was used for sequencing of TCRbeta CDR3 regions. The table comes from immuneACCESS by way of TCRdb, which keeps in-frame sequences with V and J called. Part of the clones is missing from these tables; in studies checked, under half for an unresolved V gene and the rest for unknown reasons. This sample holds 50,000 to 75,000 clones; about four fifths were observed only once. The ten largest clones take up over 1.1% of the sample.

This sequence was found in an adult with an advanced solid tumor such as melanoma, head and neck, liver or kidney cancer. Sequenced here: CD4+ or CD8+ T cells sorted from blood, sampled in a trial of the OX40 agonist ivuxolimab. This receptor chain uses TRBV5-1 and TRBJ1-2, with the D gene uncertain. The CDR3 region: CASSLEWSGNYGYTF. The nucleotides are TGCGCCAGCAGCTTGGAATGGTCCGGGAACTATGGCTACACCTTC.